This TCR beta chain comes out of a study of shared clonotypes between healthy human individuals. Study-wide context: Each donor contributed plates that comprised three CD4 naive, three CD4 memory, two CD8 naive and one CD8 memory. Study-wide results and caveats: Non-shared clonotypes had lower generation probabilities than those shared by all four donors. Collection of samples was limited to blood; tissue repertoires likely differ. Estimated clonotype richness was generally higher in naive than memory subsets.

As regards this clone: Its antigen is still unknown.

CDR3 length equals 15 residues. Germline V gene data show CDR1 as MNHNS and CDR2 as SASEGT. V was clipped by 1 base and J by 4 bases, with 14 bases between them. The protocol was immunoSEQ multiplex PCR, while the TCRdb copy is restricted to in-frame clones and leaves out a portion. Of about 2.3 million clones listed, more than 80% were seen once; the top ten hold about 0.37%. The TCR was taken from a man aged 18 to 35 in good health. Some clones in this sample may be carry-over from other donors' samples. The sample was naive CD4+ T cells from PBMCs. As for subset: CD45RA+ positively selected. The rearrangement links TRBV6-1 to TRBJ2-7, with D perhaps matching TRBD1 (6 bases). CDR3 in amino acids: CASSEGSGRGYEQYF. CDR3 DNA sequence: TGTGCCAGCAGTGAAGGCTCGGGCAGGGGTTACGAGCAGTACTTC.